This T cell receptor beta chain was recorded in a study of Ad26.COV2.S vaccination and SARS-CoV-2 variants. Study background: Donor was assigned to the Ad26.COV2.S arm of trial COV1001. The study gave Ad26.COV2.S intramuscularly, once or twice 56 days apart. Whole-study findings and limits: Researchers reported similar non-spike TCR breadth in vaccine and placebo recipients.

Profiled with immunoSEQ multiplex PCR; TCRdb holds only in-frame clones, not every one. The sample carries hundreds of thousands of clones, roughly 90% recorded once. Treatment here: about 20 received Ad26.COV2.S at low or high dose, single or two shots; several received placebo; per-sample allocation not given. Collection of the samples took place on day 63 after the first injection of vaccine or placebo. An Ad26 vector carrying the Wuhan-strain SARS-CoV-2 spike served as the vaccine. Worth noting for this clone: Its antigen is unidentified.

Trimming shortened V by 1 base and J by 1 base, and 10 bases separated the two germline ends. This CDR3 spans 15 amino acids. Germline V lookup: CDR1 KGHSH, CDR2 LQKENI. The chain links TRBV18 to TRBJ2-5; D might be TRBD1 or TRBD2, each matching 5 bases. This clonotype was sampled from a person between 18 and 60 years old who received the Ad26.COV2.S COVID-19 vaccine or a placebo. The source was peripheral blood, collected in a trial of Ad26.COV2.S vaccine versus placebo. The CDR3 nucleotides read TGTGCCAGCTCACCACAGCAGGGAGCCCAAGAGACCCAGTACTTC. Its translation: CASSPQQGAQETQYF.